Sequencing of this TCR beta chain was carried out in a study of post-analysis software for immune sequencing data. The CDR3 covers 13 residues. Germline lookup yields CDR1 SGHRS and CDR2 YFSETQ. V lost 0 bases to trimming and J lost 11 bases, with 14 bases between them. In its sample, this clonotype was seen a few times. The antigen is undetermined. Unique molecular identifiers were present in the TCR beta cDNA libraries. The yield from approximately 1 to 10 million T cells was roughly 500,000 cDNA molecules in total. From the PCR reads, TCRdb called clonotypes with MiXCR, one entry per CDR3 protein. The sample records roughly 600,000 distinct CDR3 sequences, roughly two fifths being singletons. Study-wide results and limits: With TRBV5-6, TRBV5-1 and TRBV20-1 included, 5 or 6 TRBV segments were more frequent in patients than in controls.

The receptor was derived from a girl between 5 and 17 years old with multiple sclerosis. The sample consisted of blood. This rearrangement joins TRBV5-1 to TRBJ2-5; perhaps TRBD2 as D (5 bases). Written as DNA, the CDR3 is TGCGCCAGCAGCTTGGTCCTAGCTCAAGAGCAGTACTTC. It encodes CASSLVLAQEQYF.